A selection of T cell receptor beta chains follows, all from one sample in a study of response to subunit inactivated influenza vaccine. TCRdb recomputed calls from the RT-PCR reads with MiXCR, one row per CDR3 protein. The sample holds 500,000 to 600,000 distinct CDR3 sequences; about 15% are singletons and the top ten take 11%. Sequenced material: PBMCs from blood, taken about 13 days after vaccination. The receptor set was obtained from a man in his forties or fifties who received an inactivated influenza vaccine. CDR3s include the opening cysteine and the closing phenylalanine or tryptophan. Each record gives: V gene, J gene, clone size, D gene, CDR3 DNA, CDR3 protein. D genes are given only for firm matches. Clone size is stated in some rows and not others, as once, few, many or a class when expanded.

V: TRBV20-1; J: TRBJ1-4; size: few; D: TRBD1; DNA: TGCAGTGCTAGAGGAGCGGACAGGGGAACTAATGAAAAACTGTTTTTT; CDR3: CSARGADRGTNEKLFF
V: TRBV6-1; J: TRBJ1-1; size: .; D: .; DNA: TGTGCCACCCGGCCCCGGGGGGGCAAGAACGGAGCTTTCTTT; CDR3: CATRPRGGKNGAFF
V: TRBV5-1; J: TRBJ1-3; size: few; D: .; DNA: TGCGCCAGCAGCTTGGCCGGGACCCCTGGAAACACCATATATTTT; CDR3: CASSLAGTPGNTIYF
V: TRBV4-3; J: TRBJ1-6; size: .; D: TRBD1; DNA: TGCGCCAGCAGCCAAGATCTGGGGACAGGGGGTTCACCCCTCCACTTT; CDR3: CASSQDLGTGGSPLHF
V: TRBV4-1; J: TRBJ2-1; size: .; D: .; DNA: TGCGCCAGCAGCCAAGAGATCCGTACCTACAATGAGCAGTTCTTC; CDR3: CASSQEIRTYNEQFF
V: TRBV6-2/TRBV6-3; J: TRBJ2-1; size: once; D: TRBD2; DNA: TGTGCCAGCAGTGGTCATAGCGGGAGGGCCTACAATGAGCAGTTCTTC; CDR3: CASSGHSGRAYNEQFF
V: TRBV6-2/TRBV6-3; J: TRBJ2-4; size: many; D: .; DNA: TGTGCCAGCAGTTACTCGATTGAAACTTCGCTAGCCAAAAACATTCAGTACTTC; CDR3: CASSYSIETSLAKNIQYF
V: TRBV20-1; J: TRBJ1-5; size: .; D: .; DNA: TGCAGTGCTAGATCAAATAGCAATCAGCCCCAGCATTTT; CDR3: CSARSNSNQPQHF
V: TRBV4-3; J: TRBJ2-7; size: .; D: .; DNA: TGCGCCAGCAGCCAACACCGGGACAACTCCTACGAGCAGTACTTC; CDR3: CASSQHRDNSYEQYF
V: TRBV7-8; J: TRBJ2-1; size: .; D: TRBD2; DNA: TGTGCCAGCAGCTTCCTAATCCGCGGGGGGTTCAGGGAGCAGTTCTTC; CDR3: CASSFLIRGGFREQFF
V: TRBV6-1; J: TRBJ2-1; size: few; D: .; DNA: TGTGCCAGCAATCCAACCCCCTTGTTAGGTTTTGGTGAGCAGTTCTTC; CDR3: CASNPTPLLGFGEQFF